This T cell receptor (beta chain) emerged from a study of T cell repertoires in cytomegalovirus infection. Study-level information: Both CMV infection and a matching HLA type were indicated by public TCR beta signatures. Study findings and constraints: HLA-C-restricted CMV clonotypes gave the most frequent clonotype in two of eight donors.

The germline gives CDR1 SGHKS, CDR2 YYEKEE (reference sequence). V dropped 4 bases and J dropped 1; count of bases not matched to a gene: 10. This CDR3 is 17 amino acids long. With regard to this clonotype: Its antigen is as yet unknown.

TCRdb reprocessed the reads with MiXCR, giving one entry per CDR3 protein. The sample has roughly 100,000 distinct CDR3 sequences, 15% to 20% seen once. The J gene is TRBJ2-5, the V gene TRBV5-5; 10 nucleotides align to TRBD2. The sequence was obtained from a human donor in good health (CMV status not recorded). Some clones in this sample may be carry-over from other donors' samples. Sequencing used PBMCs. CDR3 nucleotide sequence: TGTGCCAGCAGCCCCCGCGGTAGCGGGGGGCCCCAAGAGACCCAGTACTTC. Encoded protein: CASSPRGSGGPQETQYF.